This TCR beta chain was sequenced for a study of blood T cell repertoires in COVID-19. About the study: Sites in the United States, Italy and Spain provided acute and convalescent COVID-19 samples. PBMCs, B-cell-depleted T cells, or T cells were the source of the cDNA or gDNA that made up the material.

Only one count was recorded for this clone. Original processing methods: Amplification from reference gene primers served as the basis for estimated nucleated cell counts. This table comes from immunoSEQ multiplex PCR, and its TCRdb copy is limited to in-frame clones, with some not included. That table furnishes V, J and clone size, whereas the DNA furnished D and trimming. This sample yields fewer than 300,000 clones, of which about 80% are seen a single time; more than 15% belongs to the top ten. CDR1 is MNHEY, CDR2 SMNVEV, per germline (reference sequence). V shed 4 bases, J shed 6 bases, and the junction held 8 bases outside the gene matches. The CDR3 runs 16 residues.

This rearrangement joins TRBV27 to TRBJ1-4; 10 bases align to TRBD1. Sequencing was carried out using peripheral blood. The receptor was isolated from a person aged 65-85 years with COVID-19, enrolled during active disease. CDR3 region: CASSSRQGAHYEKLFF. Written as DNA, the CDR3 is TGTGCCAGCAGTTCTCGACAGGGGGCGCATTATGAAAAACTGTTTTTT.